This TCR beta chain originates from a study of blood T cell repertoires in COVID-19. Study-level information: Donors in the United States, Italy and Spain gave samples during acute or convalescent COVID-19. Nucleic acid was either cDNA or gDNA, and it came from T cells, B-cell-depleted T cells, or PBMCs.

Original processing methods: Reference gene primer amplification yielded estimated nucleated cell counts. TCRdb's table, derived via immunoSEQ multiplex PCR, lists solely in-frame clones and lacks some. The DNA was the basis for D and trimming; V, J and clone size are from that table. The table includes around 250,000 clones, about 85% detected once. The CDR3 contains 16 residues. The ends were cut back, 2 bases at V and 2 bases at J, with 15 bases in the middle. Germline V gives CDR1 SGHRS, CDR2 YFSETQ. The V gene is TRBV5-1, the J gene TRBJ2-3; D unresolved. The TCR was taken from a man aged 30-40 years who had recovered from COVID-19. Sequencing was performed on peripheral blood. This chain's CDR3 is CASSFSIVGLTDTQYF. The DNA of the CDR3 is TGCGCCAGCAGCTTCTCTATTGTGGGCCTCACAGATACGCAGTATTTT.